This T cell receptor beta chain was found in a study of control samples from healthy donors and cancer patients. There are 14 residues in the CDR3. V dropped 5 bases and J dropped 7 bases, with 14 bases sitting between them. Per germline, CDR1 MNHEY and CDR2 SMNVEV (reference sequence). The assay was immunoSEQ multiplex PCR, and TCRdb's table has in-frame clones only and misses some. The profile shows over 100,000 clones, 90% of them singletons. The receptor was isolated from a man in his forties in good health. The sequenced sample was blood. The rearrangement joins TRBV27 to TRBJ1-4; D gene unclear. As DNA, the CDR3 is TGTGCCAGCAGTCAGCCTCGGACGAGTGAAAAACTGTTTTTT. This encodes CASSQPRTSEKLFF.